Described below is a single T cell receptor (beta chain) sequence and its context. Its antigen is unknown. Primers used in a second PCR of about 7 to 11 cycles were a sample-barcoded 5' primer and a J-beta primer mix. The study obtained at least 3 million CDR3-containing paired-end reads from every sample. One entry per CDR3 protein, called by TCRdb with MiXCR from the 5' RACE reads. The sample has 790,000 or so distinct CDR3 sequences; approximately 53% are singletons. This sample is drawn from a study of blood T cells in healthy people across ages. Overall study results and limits: The study found TCR beta diversity correlated strongly with naive T cell percentage.

The V gene's germline CDR1 is SGHTA and CDR2 FQGNSA. The CDR3 is made up of 16 amino acids. The authors drew around 11 milliliters of peripheral blood from each donor. Researchers isolated at least 6 million PBMCs per sample. The chain carries TRBV7-2 and TRBJ2-1; 11 bases are shared with TRBD2. The DNA end favors TRBJ2-7, so the J call may be wrong. This clonotype was obtained from a man in his forties in good health. The sequencing sample was made of blood. The CDR3 nucleotides read TGTGCCAGCAGATGGACTAGCGGGTCCATCTACAATGAGCAGTACTTC. This encodes CASRWTSGSIYNEQYF.